This T cell receptor beta chain was captured in a study of cytomegalovirus exposure and HLA in healthy donors. Study-level background: Earlier, approximately 190 million T cells were analyzed, and about 120 million unique TCR beta sequences were found among them.

On this clone itself: The antigen is not known.

Germline assignment: CDR1 MGHDK and CDR2 SYGVNS. This CDR3 comprises 17 residues. V shed 1 base, J shed 4 bases, and the junction held 8 bases outside the gene matches. Study-wide results and limits: Cytomegalovirus status was reportedly diagnosed by the classifier with high specificity and sensitivity. A later analysis reported that several of the most significant clusters appeared to be linked to common viral pathogens, among them Epstein-Barr virus. A cluster of highly shared sequence variants was likely a sequencing artifact.

With 60 Vbeta and 13 Jbeta primers, the PCR was carried out. Clones were read by immunoSEQ multiplex PCR, and TCRdb kept only the in-frame ones, dropping some. The sample has about 150,000 clones; 79% are singletons. This sequence joins TRBV25-1 and TRBJ2-1, with TRBD2 matching over 9 bases. Sequencing was performed on PBMCs. This TCR was sampled from a man under 40 in good health and CMV-seropositive. CDR3 protein: CASSESQLAGSYNEQFF. The CDR3 DNA sequence: TGTGCCAGCAGTGAATCCCAGCTAGCGGGATCATACAATGAGCAGTTCTTC.